This is a list of T cell receptor beta chains from one sample in a study of T-cell reconstitution after alpha-beta-depleted transplantation in children. TCRdb recomputed calls from the PCR reads with MiXCR, one row per CDR3 protein. The sample lists approximately 800,000 distinct CDR3 sequences, under 20% seen once, with 5% in the top ten. The specimen comprised PBMCs, mostly from graft donor cells, sampled 360 days after TCRalphabeta/CD19-depleted stem cell transplant. These receptors originate from a male patient under 18 who had a stem cell transplant for acute lymphoblastic leukemia, so the T cells may come from the graft donor. The CDR3 runs from the conserved cysteine through the conserved F or W. Each record gives: J gene, D gene, V gene, clone size, CDR3 protein, CDR3 DNA. D genes are given only for firm matches. Where a row states a size, it is once, few, many or the class of an expanded clone; other rows omit it.

>TRBJ2-2|TRBD1|TRBV5-5|few
CASSLSLGTGSNTGELFF
TGTGCCAGCAGCTTAAGCCTTGGGACAGGGTCGAACACCGGGGAGCTGTTTTTT
>TRBJ2-2|TRBD1|TRBV7-6|.
CASSLVGTGSTGELFF
TGTGCCAGCAGCTTAGTTGGGACAGGCTCCACCGGGGAGCTGTTTTTT
>TRBJ2-3|TRBD2|TRBV11-2|few
CASSLDLAGGPRKDTQYF
TGTGCCAGCAGCTTAGATCTAGCGGGAGGGCCTAGGAAAGATACGCAGTATTTT
>TRBJ2-1|TRBD1|TRBV5-1|few
CASSRGQGVYNEQFF
TGCGCCAGCAGCAGGGGACAGGGTGTCTACAATGAGCAGTTCTTC
>TRBJ2-7|TRBD2|TRBV29-1|few
CSVEGSGMSYEQYF
TGCAGCGTTGAGGGTAGCGGGATGAGCTACGAGCAGTACTTC
>TRBJ2-1|.|TRBV7-3|once
CASSLRTAGSYNEQFF
TGTGCCAGCAGTCTCAGGACGGCTGGCTCCTACAATGAGCAGTTCTTC
>TRBJ1-1|.|TRBV27|.
CASRAYPETEAFF
TGTGCCAGCAGAGCGTATCCTGAGACTGAAGCTTTCTTT
>TRBJ2-1|TRBD1|TRBV2|.
CASSSDRASTHNEQFF
TGTGCCAGCAGTTCGGACAGGGCGAGTACCCACAATGAGCAGTTCTTC
>TRBJ1-1|TRBD1|TRBV5-1|.
CASSSTTGTEAFF
TGCGCCAGCAGCTCGACGACAGGGACTGAAGCTTTCTTT
>TRBJ1-6|TRBD1|TRBV20-1|few
CSASRDRVSSPLHF
TGCAGTGCTTCCCGGGACAGGGTATCTTCACCCCTCCACTTT
>TRBJ2-3|TRBD2|TRBV19|.
CASNFGGTDTQYF
TGTGCCAGTAACTTCGGGGGGACAGATACGCAGTATTTT
>TRBJ2-5|.|TRBV29-1|few
CSVDLGAQETQYF
TGCAGCGTTGACCTAGGGGCCCAAGAGACCCAGTACTTC
>TRBJ2-3|TRBD1|TRBV6-1|.
CATAYDRGEDTQYF
TGTGCCACCGCCTACGACAGGGGAGAAGATACGCAGTATTTT
>TRBJ2-1|.|TRBV12-3/TRBV12-4|.
CASRLTGTYNEQFF
TGTGCCAGCAGGTTGACAGGTACCTACAATGAGCAGTTCTTC
>TRBJ2-7|.|TRBV15|once
CATSSITTPTGWRSEQYF
TGTGCCACCAGCAGTATAACCACCCCCACAGGGTGGAGATCCGAGCAGTACTTC
>TRBJ1-2|.|TRBV2|.
CASRQTPGLSGYTF
TGTGCCAGCAGACAAACCCCAGGGTTGAGCGGCTACACCTTC
>TRBJ2-5|TRBD1|TRBV12-3/TRBV12-4|few
CASRDGTGRETQYF
TGTGCCAGCAGGGACGGGACAGGGAGGGAGACCCAGTACTTC
>TRBJ2-1|TRBD2|TRBV7-9|.
CASSPNREGPDNEQFF
TGTGCCAGCAGCCCTAATCGGGAGGGCCCCGACAATGAGCAGTTCTTC
>TRBJ2-7|.|TRBV29-1|few
CSVVGESGLLNYGQYF
TGCAGCGTTGTTGGGGAATCCGGCCTATTGAATTACGGGCAGTACTTC
>TRBJ2-1|.|TRBV7-3|many
CASSSRGLLGEQFF
TGTGCCAGCAGCTCCCGGGGCCTCCTCGGTGAGCAGTTCTTC
>TRBJ2-7|.|TRBV3-1|few
CASSPVADYSYEQYF
TGTGCCAGCAGCCCGGTAGCGGATTACTCCTACGAGCAGTACTTC
>TRBJ2-5|TRBD1|TRBV5-5|.
CASSFLMRQGQETQYF
TGTGCCAGCAGCTTCCTTATGAGACAGGGGCAAGAGACCCAGTACTTC
>TRBJ2-1|.|TRBV2|few
CASRVADYNEQFF
TGTGCCAGCCGTGTAGCGGATTACAATGAGCAGTTCTTC
>TRBJ2-7|.|TRBV7-3|.
CASSLSPRASYEQYF
TGTGCCAGCAGCTTAAGTCCCCGGGCCTCTTACGAGCAGTACTTC
>TRBJ1-4|.|TRBV5-1|few
CASSLLPGTLTTNEKLFF
TGCGCCAGCAGCCTGCTCCCCGGGACACTAACAACTAATGAAAAACTGTTTTTT
>TRBJ2-1|TRBD2|TRBV12-3/TRBV12-4|.
CASSPSPLAGDSNEQFF
TGTGCCAGCAGCCCTAGCCCCCTAGCGGGAGATAGCAATGAGCAGTTCTTC
>TRBJ2-1|TRBD2|TRBV12-3/TRBV12-4|many
CASSLGLAVYNEQFF
TGTGCCAGCAGTTTAGGACTAGCGGTTTACAATGAGCAGTTCTTC